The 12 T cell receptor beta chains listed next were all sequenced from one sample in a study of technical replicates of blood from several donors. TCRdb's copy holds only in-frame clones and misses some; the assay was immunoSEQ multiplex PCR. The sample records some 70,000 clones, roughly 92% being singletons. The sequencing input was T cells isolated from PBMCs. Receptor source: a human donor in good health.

CDR3 sequence (DNA): TGTGCCAGCAGTTACTTCGGGACTAGTTACGAGCAGTACTTC. The encoded protein is CASSYFGTSYEQYF. The chain is built from TRBV6-5 and TRBJ2-7; 8 bases are shared with TRBD2. This CDR3 contains 14 residues. V shed 1 base and J 4 bases; nucleotides not matched to a gene: 3. Germline CDR1 reads MNHEY; CDR2 reads SVGAGI.

The CDR3 DNA reads TGTGCCAGCTCACCACTTGCGGAGTTCAATCAGCCCCAGCATTTT. Amino acid sequence: CASSPLAEFNQPQHF. The chain links TRBV18 to TRBJ1-5, with unresolved D. The CDR3 runs 15 residues. The V and J ends lost 1 base and 3 bases respectively, with 10 bases between them. Per the germline V gene, CDR1 is KGHSH and CDR2 is LQKENI.

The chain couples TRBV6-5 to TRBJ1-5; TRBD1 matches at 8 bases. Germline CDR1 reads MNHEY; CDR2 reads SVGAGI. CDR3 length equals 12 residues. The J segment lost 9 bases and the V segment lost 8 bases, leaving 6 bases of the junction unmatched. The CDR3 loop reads CASAPGGGPQHF. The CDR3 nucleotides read TGTGCCAGCGCGCCAGGGGGCGGGCCCCAGCATTTT.

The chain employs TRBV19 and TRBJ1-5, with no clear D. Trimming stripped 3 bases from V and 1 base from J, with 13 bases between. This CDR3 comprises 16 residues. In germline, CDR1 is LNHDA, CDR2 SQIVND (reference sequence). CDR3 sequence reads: CASSMGRLLSNQPQHF. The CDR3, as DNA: TGTGCCAGTAGTATGGGGAGACTCCTCAGCAATCAGCCCCAGCATTTT.

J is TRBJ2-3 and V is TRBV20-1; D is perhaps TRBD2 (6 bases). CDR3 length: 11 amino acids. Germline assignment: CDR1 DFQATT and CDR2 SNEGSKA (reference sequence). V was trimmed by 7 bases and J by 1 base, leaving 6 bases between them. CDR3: CSGGGTDTQYF. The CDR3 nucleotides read TGCAGTGGCGGGGGCACAGATACGCAGTATTTT.

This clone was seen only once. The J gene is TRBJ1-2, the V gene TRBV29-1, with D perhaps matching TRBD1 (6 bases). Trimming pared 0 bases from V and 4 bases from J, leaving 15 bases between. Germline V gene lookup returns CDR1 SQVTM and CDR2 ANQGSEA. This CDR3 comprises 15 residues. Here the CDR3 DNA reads TGCAGCGTTGAAGAACGGGACACACTTCTCTATGGCTACACCTTC. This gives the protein CSVEERDTLLYGYTF.

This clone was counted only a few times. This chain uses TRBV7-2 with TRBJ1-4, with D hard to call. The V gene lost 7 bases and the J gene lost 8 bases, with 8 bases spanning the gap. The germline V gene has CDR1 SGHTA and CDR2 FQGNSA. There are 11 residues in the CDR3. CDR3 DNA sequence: TGTGCCAGCACTAAGAACGAAAAACTGTTTTTT. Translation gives CASTKNEKLFF.

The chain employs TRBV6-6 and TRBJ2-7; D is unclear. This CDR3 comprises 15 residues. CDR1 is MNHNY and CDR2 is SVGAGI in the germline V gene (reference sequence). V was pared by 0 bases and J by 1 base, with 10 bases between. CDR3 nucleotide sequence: TGTGCCAGCAGTTACTCTGTCCCTGTTTCCTACGAGCAGTACTTC. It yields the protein CASSYSVPVSYEQYF.

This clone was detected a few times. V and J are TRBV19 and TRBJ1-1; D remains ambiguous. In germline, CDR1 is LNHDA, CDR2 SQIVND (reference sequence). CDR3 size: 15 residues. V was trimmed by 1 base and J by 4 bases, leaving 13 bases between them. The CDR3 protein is CASSIGPGEGTEAFF. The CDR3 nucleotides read TGTGCCAGTAGTATAGGTCCGGGAGAGGGCACTGAAGCTTTCTTT.

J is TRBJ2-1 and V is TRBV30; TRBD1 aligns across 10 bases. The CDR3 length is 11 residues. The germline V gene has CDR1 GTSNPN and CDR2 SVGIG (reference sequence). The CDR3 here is CGGTGVNEQFF. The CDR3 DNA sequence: TGTGGCGGGACAGGGGTCAATGAGCAGTTCTTC.

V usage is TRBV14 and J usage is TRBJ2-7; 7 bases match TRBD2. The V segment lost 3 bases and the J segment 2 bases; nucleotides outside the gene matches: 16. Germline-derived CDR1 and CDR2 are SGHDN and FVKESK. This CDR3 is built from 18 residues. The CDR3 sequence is CASSQFRLAESNPYEQYF. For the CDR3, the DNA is TGTGCCAGCAGCCAGTTTAGACTAGCCGAATCCAACCCCTACGAGCAGTACTTC. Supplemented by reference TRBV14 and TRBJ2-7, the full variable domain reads EAGVTQFPSHSVIEKGQTVTLRCDPISGHDNLYWYRRVMGKEIKFLLHFVKESKQDESGMPNNRFLAERTGGTYSTLKVQPAELEDSGVYFCASSQFRLAESNPYEQYFGPGTRLTVT.

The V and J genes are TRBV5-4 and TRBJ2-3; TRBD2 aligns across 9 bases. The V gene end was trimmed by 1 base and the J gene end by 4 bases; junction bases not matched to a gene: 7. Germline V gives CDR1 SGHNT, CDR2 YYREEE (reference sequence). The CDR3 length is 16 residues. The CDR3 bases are TGTGCCAGCAGCTTGATGCGCGGGAGGGCCTCAGATACGCAGTATTTT. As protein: CASSLMRGRASDTQYF.